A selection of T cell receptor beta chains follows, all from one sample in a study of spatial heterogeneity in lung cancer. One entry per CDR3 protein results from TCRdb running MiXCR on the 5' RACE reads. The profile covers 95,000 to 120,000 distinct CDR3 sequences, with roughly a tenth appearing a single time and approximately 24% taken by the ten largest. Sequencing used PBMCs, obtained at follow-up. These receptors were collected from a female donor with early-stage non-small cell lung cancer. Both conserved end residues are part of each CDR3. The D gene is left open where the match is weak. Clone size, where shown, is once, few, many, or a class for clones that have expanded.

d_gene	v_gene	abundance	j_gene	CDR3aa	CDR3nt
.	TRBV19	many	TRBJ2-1	CASSIWGEQFF	TGTGCCAGTAGTATTTGGGGTGAGCAGTTCTTC
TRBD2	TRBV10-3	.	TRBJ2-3	CAISKGAGADTQYF	TGTGCCATCAGTAAGGGTGCGGGAGCCGATACGCAGTATTTT
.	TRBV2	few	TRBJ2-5	CASSDRERETQYF	TGTGCCAGCAGTGACAGGGAGAGAGAGACCCAGTACTTC
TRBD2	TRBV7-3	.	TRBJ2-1	CASSRASGSFDEQFF	TGTGCCAGCAGCCGAGCTAGCGGGAGTTTCGATGAGCAGTTCTTC
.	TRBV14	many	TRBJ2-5	CASSRNRAQETQYF	TGTGCCAGCAGCCGAAACAGGGCCCAAGAGACCCAGTACTTC
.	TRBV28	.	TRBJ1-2	CASSFVSYGYTF	TGTGCCAGCAGTTTTGTATCCTATGGCTACACCTTC
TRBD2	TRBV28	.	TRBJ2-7	CASTVGGRTYEQYF	TGTGCCAGCACCGTGGGAGGGAGGACCTACGAGCAGTACTTC
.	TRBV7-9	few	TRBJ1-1	CASSQEAITEAFF	TGTGCCAGCAGCCAAGAGGCGATAACTGAAGCTTTCTTT
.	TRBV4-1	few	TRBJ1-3	CASSQGPDRRSGNTIYF	TGCGCCAGCAGCCAGGGTCCGGACAGACGCTCTGGAAACACCATATATTTT
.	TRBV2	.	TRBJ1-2	CASSGGYPNYGYTF	TGTGCCAGCAGTGGGGGTTACCCTAACTATGGCTACACCTTC
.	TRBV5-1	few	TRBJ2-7	CASSPDFYEQYF	TGCGCCAGCAGCCCCGACTTCTACGAGCAGTACTTC
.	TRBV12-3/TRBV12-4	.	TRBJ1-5	CASSLQRDPNQPQHF	TGTGCCAGCAGTCTCCAACGGGACCCCAATCAGCCCCAGCATTTT
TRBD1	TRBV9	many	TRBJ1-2	CASSVGHKTDRNYGYTF	TGTGCCAGCAGCGTAGGTCATAAAACGGACAGGAACTATGGCTACACCTTC
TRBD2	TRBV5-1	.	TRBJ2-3	CASSLTTSGITDTQYF	TGCGCCAGCAGCCTAACGACTAGCGGGATCACAGATACGCAGTATTTT
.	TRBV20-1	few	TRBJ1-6	CSASPIRDNSPLHF	TGCAGTGCTAGCCCGATCAGGGATAATTCACCCCTCCACTTT
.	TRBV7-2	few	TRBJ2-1	CASSLGEASSYNEQFF	TGTGCCAGCAGCTTAGGGGAAGCGAGCTCCTACAATGAGCAGTTCTTC
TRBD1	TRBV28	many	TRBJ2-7	CASSSTGWDSSYEQYF	TGTGCCAGCAGCTCGACTGGTTGGGACAGCTCCTACGAGCAGTACTTC
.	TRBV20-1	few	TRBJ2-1	CSARWADVQFF	TGCAGTGCTAGATGGGCTGATGTGCAGTTCTTC
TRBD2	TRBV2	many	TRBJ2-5	CASRGWTSGSQETQYF	TGTGCCAGCAGGGGATGGACTAGCGGGAGCCAAGAGACCCAGTACTTC
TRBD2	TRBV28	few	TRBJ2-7	CASTHGGGGIYEQYF	TGTGCCAGCACCCACGGGGGGGGAGGTATCTACGAGCAGTACTTC
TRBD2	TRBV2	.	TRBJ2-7	CASSEMGGLVYEQYF	TGTGCCAGCAGCGAAATGGGGGGACTAGTCTACGAGCAGTACTTC
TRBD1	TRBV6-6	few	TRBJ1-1	CASRRQGYTEAFF	TGTGCCAGCAGACGACAGGGCTACACTGAAGCTTTCTTT
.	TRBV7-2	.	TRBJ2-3	CASSSQASDTQYF	TGTGCCAGCAGCTCACAGGCCTCAGATACGCAGTATTTT
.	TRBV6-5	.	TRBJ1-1	CASSYSRGDLNTEAFF	TGTGCCAGCAGTTACTCGAGGGGAGACTTGAACACTGAAGCTTTCTTT
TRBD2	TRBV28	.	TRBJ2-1	CASSPSGRFYNEQFF	TGTGCCAGCAGCCCTAGCGGGAGGTTCTACAATGAGCAGTTCTTC
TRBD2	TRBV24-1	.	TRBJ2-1	CATSGGLALNEQFF	TGTGCCACCAGTGGCGGACTAGCTCTCAATGAGCAGTTCTTC
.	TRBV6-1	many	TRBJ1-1	CASSAVPGNTEAFF	TGTGCCAGCAGTGCCGTTCCGGGGAACACTGAAGCTTTCTTT
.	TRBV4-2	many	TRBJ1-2	CASSQVGRQNYGYTF	TGTGCCAGCAGCCAAGTGGGACGGCAGAACTATGGCTACACCTTC
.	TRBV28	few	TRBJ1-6	CASSLITGSPLHF	TGTGCCAGCAGTTTAATTACTGGTTCACCCCTCCACTTT
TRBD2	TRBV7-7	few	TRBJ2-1	CASSLIAGDYNEQFF	TGTGCTAGCAGCTTAATAGCGGGTGATTACAATGAGCAGTTCTTC
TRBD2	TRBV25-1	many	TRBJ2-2	CASSRLAGEGRTGELFF	TGTGCCAGCAGTCGACTAGCGGGAGAGGGTCGTACCGGGGAGCTGTTTTTT
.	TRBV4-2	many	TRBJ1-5	CASSQDRRAKGFSNQPQHF	TGTGCCAGCAGCCAAGATAGGAGGGCAAAAGGTTTTAGCAATCAGCCCCAGCATTTT
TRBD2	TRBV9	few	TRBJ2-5	CASSTGLAGIQETQYF	TGTGCCAGCAGCACGGGACTAGCGGGAATCCAAGAGACCCAGTACTTC
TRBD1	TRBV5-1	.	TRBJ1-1	CASSLVVRGETEAFF	TGCGCCAGCAGCTTGGTTGTCAGGGGGGAAACTGAAGCTTTCTTT
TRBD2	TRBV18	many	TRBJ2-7	CASSPRTSGTSYEQYF	TGTGCCAGCTCACCAAGGACTAGCGGGACCTCCTACGAGCAGTACTTC
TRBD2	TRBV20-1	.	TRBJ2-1	CSAMTGETSGRYNEQFF	TGCAGTGCTATGACAGGGGAGACTAGCGGGAGGTACAATGAGCAGTTCTTC
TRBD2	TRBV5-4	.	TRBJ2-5	CASSSLAAEETQYF	TGTGCCAGCAGCTCACTAGCGGCCGAAGAGACCCAGTACTTC
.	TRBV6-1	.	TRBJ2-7	CASSNSGGGRNEQYF	TGTGCCAGCAGTAACAGTGGAGGGGGAAGGAACGAGCAGTACTTC
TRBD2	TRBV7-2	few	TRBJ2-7	CASSLGLAREQYF	TGTGCCAGCAGCTTGGGACTAGCGCGGGAGCAGTACTTC
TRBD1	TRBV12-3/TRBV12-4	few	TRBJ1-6	CASRTGQLITSPLHF	TGTGCCAGCAGGACGGGACAGTTGATTACTTCACCCCTCCACTTT
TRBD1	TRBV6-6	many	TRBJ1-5	CASSYPDRPNQPQHF	TGTGCCAGCAGTTACCCGGACAGGCCCAATCAGCCCCAGCATTTT
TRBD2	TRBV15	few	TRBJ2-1	CATSITSGRKSEQFF	TGTGCCACCAGCATAACTAGCGGGAGAAAAAGTGAGCAGTTCTTC
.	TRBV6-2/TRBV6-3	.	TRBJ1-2	CASSSGHSFYGYTF	TGTGCCAGCAGTTCCGGACATTCTTTCTATGGCTACACCTTC
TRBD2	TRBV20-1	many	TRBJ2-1	CSARGTGTSNNEQFF	TGCAGTGCTAGAGGTACCGGGACTAGCAACAATGAGCAGTTCTTC
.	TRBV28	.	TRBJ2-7	CASSILGKNHEQYF	TGTGCCAGCTCTATATTAGGGAAAAACCACGAGCAGTACTTC
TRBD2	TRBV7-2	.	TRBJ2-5	CASSLFKGLAGQETQYF	TGTGCCAGCAGCTTATTCAAGGGACTAGCGGGACAAGAGACCCAGTACTTC
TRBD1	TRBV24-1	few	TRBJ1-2	CATSDLQPGTGSGYYGYTF	TGTGCCACCAGTGATTTGCAGCCCGGGACAGGGAGCGGCTACTATGGCTACACCTTC
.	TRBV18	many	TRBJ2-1	CASSRAGTNPYNEQFF	TGTGCCAGCTCACGTGCCGGAACCAATCCCTACAATGAGCAGTTCTTC
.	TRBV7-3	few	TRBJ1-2	CASSLSPGTDYGYTF	TGTGCCAGCAGCCTTTCCCCGGGGACCGACTATGGCTACACCTTC
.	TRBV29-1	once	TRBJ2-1	CSVEVGLDPGNEQFF	TGCAGCGTTGAAGTGGGACTGGACCCGGGCAATGAGCAGTTCTTC
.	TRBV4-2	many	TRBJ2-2	CASSQQGLLSLLGTGELFF	TGTGCCAGCAGCCAACAAGGGCTGCTTTCTCTTCTGGGGACCGGGGAGCTGTTTTTT